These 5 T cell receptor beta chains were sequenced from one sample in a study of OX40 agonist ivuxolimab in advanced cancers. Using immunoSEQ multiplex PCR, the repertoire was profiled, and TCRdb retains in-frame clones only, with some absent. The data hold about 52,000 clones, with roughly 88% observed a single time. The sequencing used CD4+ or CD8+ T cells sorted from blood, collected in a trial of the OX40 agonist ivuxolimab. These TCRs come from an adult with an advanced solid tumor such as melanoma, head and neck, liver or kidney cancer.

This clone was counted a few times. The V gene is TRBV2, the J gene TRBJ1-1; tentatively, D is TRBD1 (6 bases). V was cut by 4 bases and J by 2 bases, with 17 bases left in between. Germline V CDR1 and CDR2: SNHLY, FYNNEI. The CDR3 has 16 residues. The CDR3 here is CASSGGRGQSNTEAFF. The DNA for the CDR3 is TGTGCCAGCAGTGGAGGCCGGGGGCAGAGTAACACTGAAGCTTTCTTT.

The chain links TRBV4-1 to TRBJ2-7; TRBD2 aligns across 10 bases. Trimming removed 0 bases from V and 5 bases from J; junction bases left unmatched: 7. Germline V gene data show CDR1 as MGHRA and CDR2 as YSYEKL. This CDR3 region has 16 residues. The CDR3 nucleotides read TGCGCCAGCAGCCAAGATCCCAGCGGGGGGGCCCACGAGCAGTACGTC. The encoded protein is CASSQDPSGGAHEQYV.

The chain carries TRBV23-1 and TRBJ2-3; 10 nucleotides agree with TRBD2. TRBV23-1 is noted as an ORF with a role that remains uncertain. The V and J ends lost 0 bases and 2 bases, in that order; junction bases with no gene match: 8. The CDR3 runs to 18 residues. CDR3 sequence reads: CASSQSSASGRFTDTQYF. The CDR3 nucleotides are TGCGCCAGCAGTCAATCGTCGGCTAGCGGGAGATTCACAGATACGCAGTATTTT.

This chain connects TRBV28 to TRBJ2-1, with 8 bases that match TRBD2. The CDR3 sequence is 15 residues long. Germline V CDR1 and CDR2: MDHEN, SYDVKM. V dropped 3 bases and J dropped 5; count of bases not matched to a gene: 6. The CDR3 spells CASSFGTSGNNEQFF. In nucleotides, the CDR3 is TGTGCCAGCAGTTTTGGGACTAGTGGGAACAATGAGCAGTTCTTC.

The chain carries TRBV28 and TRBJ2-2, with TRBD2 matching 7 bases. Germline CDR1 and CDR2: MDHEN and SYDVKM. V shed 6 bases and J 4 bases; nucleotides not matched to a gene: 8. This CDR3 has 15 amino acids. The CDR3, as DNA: TGTGCCAGCAGGTTTAGCGGGTTCCCCACCGGGGAGCTGTTTTTT. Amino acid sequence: CASRFSGFPTGELFF.